The 14 T cell receptor beta chains below were found in one sample sequenced in a study of T cell changes during pregnancy in multiple sclerosis. Assay used: immunoSEQ multiplex PCR; TCRdb lists only in-frame clones, some missing. The profile shows just over 50,000 clones, 80% to 95% of them singletons. The sample consisted of CD4+ T cells from peripheral blood mononuclear cells, taken after pregnancy. The receptors were sampled from a female donor with multiple sclerosis, enrolled in a pregnancy study.

CDR3 loop: CAISDVLGLRKETQYF. The CDR3 DNA reads TGTGCCATCAGTGATGTATTAGGACTAAGAAAAGAGACCCAGTACTTC. The rearrangement links TRBV10-3 to TRBJ2-5; TRBD2 is a possible D gene (6 bases). V was pared by 3 bases and J by 3 bases, with 17 bases between. CDR3 size: 16 residues. Germline CDR1 ENHRY, CDR2 SYGVKD.

The CDR3 bases are TGTGCCAGCAGTCCGATCCGGACTAGCGGGATCAATGAGCAGTTCTTC. The encoded protein is CASSPIRTSGINEQFF. V is TRBV27 and J is TRBJ2-1; 12 bases align to TRBD2. This CDR3 spans 16 amino acids. CDR1 MNHEY and CDR2 SMNVEV come from the germline V gene (reference sequence). J was trimmed by 6 bases and V by 5 bases; bases with no gene match: 8.

As regards this clone: One end of the junction is discordant with germline, which a read error may explain. The chain carries TRBV20-1 and TRBJ1-3; TRBD1 agrees at 11 bases. The CDR3 has 11 amino acids. Germline assignment: CDR1 DFQATT and CDR2 SNEGSKA (reference sequence). The CDR3 DNA reads TGCAGTGCTGCCGGGACAGGGGGACTGGGTTTT. Protein sequence: CSAAGTGGLGF.

The chain couples TRBV30 to TRBJ1-1; D might be TRBD1 (5 bases). CDR1 is GTSNPN, CDR2 SVGIG, per germline (reference sequence). V lost 2 bases to trimming and J lost 3 bases, with 19 bases between them. CDR3 length equals 16 residues. CDR3 residues: CAWSHQGLREDTEAFF. The CDR3 region has the DNA TGTGCCTGGAGTCATCAGGGTCTCCGGGAGGACACTGAAGCTTTCTTT.

The chain is built from TRBV28 and TRBJ2-7, with 14 positions matching TRBD2. CDR1 and CDR2 (germline): MDHEN, SYDVKM. This CDR3 is built from 16 residues. V shed 6 bases, J shed 4 bases, and the junction held 8 bases outside the gene matches. The CDR3 is CASRIGGLAGVYEQYF. CDR3 nucleotide sequence: TGTGCCAGCAGAATAGGGGGACTAGCGGGAGTTTACGAGCAGTACTTC.

This sequence joins TRBV27 and TRBJ2-1, with TRBD2 matching over 14 bases. The V gene end was trimmed by 2 bases and the J gene end by 4 bases; junction bases not matched to a gene: 1. CDR1 and CDR2 from the germline V gene are MNHEY and SMNVEV (reference sequence). The CDR3 is 16 amino acids. CDR3 coding DNA: TGTGCCAGCAGTTTAAGGACTAGCGGGAGGTACAATGAGCAGTTCTTC. This encodes CASSLRTSGRYNEQFF.

The chain combines TRBV5-6 with TRBJ2-7; 9 bases match TRBD1. V gave up 6 bases and J gave up 1 base; unmatched junction bases: 8. The CDR3 consists of 15 residues. Germline lookup yields CDR1 SGHDT and CDR2 YYEEEE. DNA for the CDR3: TGTGCCAGCACCAAACCGGGACAGGGATCCTACGAGCAGTACTTC. Amino acids: CASTKPGQGSYEQYF.

The chain employs TRBV29-1 and TRBJ1-1; 9 bases are shared with TRBD1. This CDR3 is 14 amino acids long. J lost 6 bases, V lost 8 bases, and 13 bases had no gene match. CDR1 and CDR2 from the germline V gene are SQVTM and ANQGSEA. CDR3 nucleotides: TGCAGCATGATAGTCGGACAGGGGAGGCCTGAAGCTTTCTTT. This encodes CSMIVGQGRPEAFF. Variable domain in full (rest from reference TRBV29-1 and TRBJ1-1): SAVISQKPSRDICQRGTSLTIQCQVDSQVTMMFWYRQQPGQSLTLIATANQGSEATYESGFVIDKFPISRPNLTFSTLTVSNMSPEDSSIYLCSMIVGQGRPEAFFGQGTRLTVV.

The chain has TRBV19 and TRBJ2-1, with D perhaps matching TRBD2 (5 bases). Per the germline V gene, CDR1 is LNHDA and CDR2 is SQIVND (reference sequence). Trimming stripped 1 base from V and 2 bases from J, with 18 bases between. CDR3 length equals 18 residues. The CDR3 sequence is CASSIGPSGGRAYNEQFF. The CDR3, as DNA: TGTGCCAGTAGTATAGGCCCCTCTGGCGGGCGGGCCTACAATGAGCAGTTCTTC.

V and J are TRBV4-1 and TRBJ2-2; a possible D gene is TRBD1 (6 bases). Germline-derived CDR1 and CDR2 are MGHRA and YSYEKL. Trimming took 3 bases from V and 5 from J, leaving 16 bases between them. The CDR3 totals 16 residues. CDR3 coding DNA: TGCGCCAGCAGCCATAACAGTCAGGGGTTTACCGGGGAGCTGTTTTTT. Encoded protein: CASSHNSQGFTGELFF.

J is TRBJ1-2 and V is TRBV9; 9 positions agree with TRBD1. With V trimmed by 4 bases and J by 2 bases, 3 bases remained unmatched. Germline loops: CDR1 SGDLS, CDR2 YYNGEE. The CDR3 consists of 14 residues. CDR3 region: CASSSGQGNYGYTF. In DNA, the CDR3 is TGTGCCAGCAGCTCCGGACAGGGGAACTATGGCTACACCTTC.

This clone is a singleton in its sample. This chain uses TRBV28 with TRBJ1-1; 8 bases align to TRBD1. The germline V gene encodes CDR1 MDHEN and CDR2 SYDVKM. The CDR3 runs 15 residues. V was pared by 7 bases and J by 1 base, with 8 bases of the junction left unmatched. The CDR3: CASTSTGAPNTEAFF. The CDR3 DNA reads TGTGCCAGCACCTCGACAGGGGCACCGAACACTGAAGCTTTCTTT.

The V and J genes are TRBV19 and TRBJ2-3; weak D call: TRBD2 (6 bases). Germline CDR1 LNHDA, CDR2 SQIVND (reference sequence). This CDR3 is 11 amino acids long. V lost 4 bases to trimming and J lost 9 bases, with 8 bases between them. The CDR3 bases are TGTGCCAGTAGTAGCGGGACGACGCAGTATTTT. Protein product: CASSSGTTQYF.

This rearrangement joins TRBV4-3 to TRBJ1-2; 9 bases align to TRBD1. V gave up 1 base and J gave up 0 bases; unmatched junction bases: 9. This CDR3 is built from 18 residues. The germline CDR1 and CDR2 sequences are LGHNA and YSLEER. The CDR3, as DNA: TGCGCCAGCAGCCAAGGAGGGGGACAGGGTCTGGCTAACTATGGCTACACCTTC. Translation gives CASSQGGGQGLANYGYTF.